A selection of T cell receptor beta chains follows, all from one sample in a study of blood T cell repertoires in COVID-19. The method was immunoSEQ multiplex PCR; TCRdb's version includes in-frame clones alone and lacks a portion of them. Of approximately 210,000 clones listed, around four fifths are singletons. The sequencing sample was made of peripheral blood. The receptors were sampled from a woman in her seventies with active or convalescent COVID-19. Both conserved end residues are part of each CDR3. A D gene is named only where the DNA matches it firmly. Clone sizes are given selectively: once, few, many, or a class where the clone is expanded.

v_gene	abundance	j_gene	d_gene	CDR3nt	CDR3aa
TRBV5-1	NA	TRBJ2-5	TRBD2	TGCGCCAGCAGCTTGTGGGCTAGCGGTCCGGGGGCCCAGTACTTC	CASSLWASGPGAQYF
TRBV11-2	once	TRBJ2-1	TRBD1	TGTGCCAGCAGCTTGGACAGGGGAAATGAGCAGTTCTTC	CASSLDRGNEQFF
TRBV18	NA	TRBJ2-1	NA	TGTGCCAGCTCACCACCGATACTACCCTCCTACAATGAGCAGTTCTTC	CASSPPILPSYNEQFF
TRBV3-1/TRBV3-2	NA	TRBJ2-7	NA	TGTGCCAGCAGCCCGGATACACTCCCAGGGGACGAGCAGTACTTC	CASSPDTLPGDEQYF
TRBV5-8	NA	TRBJ1-1	TRBD1	TGTGCCAGCAGCCTGACAGGGGGCGGAGAGGCTGAAGCTTTCTTT	CASSLTGGGEAEAFF
TRBV2	NA	TRBJ2-5	NA	TGTGCCAGCAGTCTGACAGACTTCCAAGAGACCCAGTACTTC	CASSLTDFQETQYF
TRBV3-1/TRBV3-2	NA	TRBJ1-2	NA	TGTGCCAGCGGCCTTAATGCGGGGAGTGGGGAGATTGGCTACACCTTC	CASGLNAGSGEIGYTF
TRBV11-1	NA	TRBJ2-1	TRBD2	TGTGCCAGCAGGTCTCTAGCGGGAGGGGTCTACAATGAGCAGTTCTTC	CASRSLAGGVYNEQFF
TRBV5-4	NA	TRBJ2-1	TRBD1	TGTGCCAGCAGTTATACCGGGACAGGGTATTCCAATGAGCAGTTCTTC	CASSYTGTGYSNEQFF
TRBV4-2	NA	TRBJ2-7	NA	TGTGCCAGCAGCCGAATAACAGGGTCTAAAACCAACGAGCAGTACTTC	CASSRITGSKTNEQYF
TRBV5-1	few	TRBJ1-3	NA	TGCGCCAGCAGCTTGGATCTATTCTCTGGAAACACCATATATTTT	CASSLDLFSGNTIYF
TRBV11-3	NA	TRBJ2-3	NA	TGTGCCAGCAGCGTCGGTATTGTCACAGATACGCAGTATTTT	CASSVGIVTDTQYF
TRBV19	NA	TRBJ1-5	NA	TGTGCCAGTAGTATGACGGAATTCGACAGTGTGCATTTT	CASSMTEFDSVHF
TRBV11-1	NA	TRBJ2-7	NA	TGTGCCAGCAGCTTTGGACTTTTCTACGAGCAGTACTTC	CASSFGLFYEQYF
TRBV4-3	once	TRBJ1-1	NA	TGCGCCAGCAGCCCCCTGGCCTTCATGAACACTGAAGCTTTCTTT	CASSPLAFMNTEAFF
TRBV27	NA	TRBJ1-5	TRBD1	TGTGCCAGCAGTTTGGGGTCCGGACAGGGCACAAATCAGCCCCAGCATTTT	CASSLGSGQGTNQPQHF
TRBV25-1	few	TRBJ1-4	NA	TGTGCCAGCAGTGTCGGTCCTGATAGATCTAATGAAAAACTGTTTTTT	CASSVGPDRSNEKLFF
TRBV30	NA	TRBJ1-5	NA	TGTGCCTGGAGTGGACAGCTCAATCAGCCCCAGCATTTT	CAWSGQLNQPQHF
TRBV7-3	NA	TRBJ2-2	NA	TGTGCCAGCAGCTTATCTCAACAGGGTGGCACCGGGGAGCTGTTTTTT	CASSLSQQGGTGELFF
TRBV6-5	NA	TRBJ1-1	TRBD1	TGTGCCAGCAGGTGGACAGGGATGAACACTGAAGCTTTCTTT	CASRWTGMNTEAFF
TRBV5-1	NA	TRBJ2-5	TRBD1	TGCGCCAGCAGTTTGACAGGGACCCAAGAGACCCAGTACTTC	CASSLTGTQETQYF
TRBV18	NA	TRBJ1-4	NA	TGTGCCAGCTCACCACCCGGGGGGAATGAAAAACTGTTTTTT	CASSPPGGNEKLFF
TRBV19	NA	TRBJ2-2	TRBD2	TGTGCCAGTATCCTAGCGGCGAACACCGGGGAGCTGTTTTTT	CASILAANTGELFF
TRBV12-3/TRBV12-4	NA	TRBJ2-3	NA	TGTGCCAGCACCCTCACAGATACGCAGTATTTT	CASTLTDTQYF
TRBV4-2	NA	TRBJ1-3	NA	TGTGCCAGCAGCCAAGATGGGATTGTGGGGAGCTCTGGAAACACCATATATTTT	CASSQDGIVGSSGNTIYF
TRBV19	NA	TRBJ1-2	NA	TGTGCCAGCTCCTCTCACCAAACGGGGTCCTATGGCTACACCTTC	CASSSHQTGSYGYTF
TRBV18	NA	TRBJ1-5	NA	TGTGCCAGCTCATCCCAGAGGGGGTGGGATAGAATGGTCTTCAATCAGCCCCAGCATTTT	CASSSQRGWDRMVFNQPQHF
TRBV18	NA	TRBJ2-2	NA	TGTGCCAGCTCACCACGGGGCCATGACGGGGAGCTGTTTTTT	CASSPRGHDGELFF
TRBV9	NA	TRBJ1-2	NA	TGTGCCAGCAGTCAGGGGCCTGATAACTATGGCTACACCTTC	CASSQGPDNYGYTF
TRBV6-1	NA	TRBJ2-1	TRBD2	TGTGCCAGCAGTGATGCAGCGGGAGGGTTAGATGAGCAGTTCTTC	CASSDAAGGLDEQFF
TRBV6-2/TRBV6-3	once	TRBJ2-5	NA	TGTGCCAGCAGTTCAGGAGAGACCCAGTACTTC	CASSSGETQYF
TRBV19	many	TRBJ1-2	TRBD1	TGTGCCAACCTCCGACAGGGTAGGGGCCTCTATGGCTACACCTTC	CANLRQGRGLYGYTF
TRBV15	once	TRBJ2-7	NA	TGTGCCACCAGCAGAGGGGTCAGGCCCTACGAGCAGTACTTC	CATSRGVRPYEQYF
TRBV4-1	NA	TRBJ2-7	NA	TGCGCCAGCAGCCTGAGAGGATTGTACGAGCAGTACTTC	CASSLRGLYEQYF
TRBV27	NA	TRBJ1-2	TRBD1	TGTGCCAGCAGACGGACAGGGGTGTATGGCTACACCTTC	CASRRTGVYGYTF
TRBV27	NA	TRBJ2-5	NA	TGTGCCAGCAGTTTATCACCCTGGCAGGGAGGAGAGACCCAGTACTTC	CASSLSPWQGGETQYF
TRBV7-8	few	TRBJ1-1	NA	TGTGCCAGCAGCTCTAGGACAGACATCATGAACACTGAAGCTTTCTTT	CASSSRTDIMNTEAFF
TRBV2	NA	TRBJ1-5	NA	TGTGCCAGCAGTCCCACATTGGGCAATCAGCCCCAGCATTTT	CASSPTLGNQPQHF
TRBV2	NA	TRBJ1-4	TRBD1	TGTGCCAGCAGCGGGACAGGGTCTGCAAAACTGTTTTTT	CASSGTGSAKLFF
TRBV3-1/TRBV3-2	NA	TRBJ2-5	NA	TGTGCCAGCAGACTAACCGGGACACATGGGGAGACCCAGTACTTC	CASRLTGTHGETQYF
TRBV3-1/TRBV3-2	NA	TRBJ2-5	NA	TGTGCCAGCAGCCAAGATTGGGCGCAGGGAGAGACCCAGTACTTC	CASSQDWAQGETQYF
TRBV18	once	TRBJ1-2	NA	TGTGCCAGCTCACCCCTAGAGGGCAACTATGGCTACACCTTC	CASSPLEGNYGYTF
TRBV6-5	NA	TRBJ2-1	NA	TGTGCCAGCAGTTACGGTACAGGGCTCCGTTACAATGAGCAGTTCTTC	CASSYGTGLRYNEQFF
TRBV6-6	NA	TRBJ1-1	NA	TGTGCCAGCCACCGGGGGGCCGACACTGAAGCTTTCTTT	CASHRGADTEAFF
TRBV6-1	NA	TRBJ2-3	NA	TGTGCCAGCAGTGAGATGACAAGCACAGATACGCAGTATTTT	CASSEMTSTDTQYF
TRBV13	NA	TRBJ2-1	TRBD2	TGTGCCAGCAGCTTAGATATTGGGCTAGCGGGAGATTACAATGAGCAGTTCTTC	CASSLDIGLAGDYNEQFF
TRBV27	NA	TRBJ1-6	NA	TGTGCCAGCAGCCCAGACGGTGAGGGCTCCTATAATTCACCCCTCCACTTT	CASSPDGEGSYNSPLHF